This T cell receptor (beta chain) stems from a study of shared clonotypes between healthy human individuals. TCRdb's table, derived via immunoSEQ multiplex PCR, lists solely in-frame clones and lacks some. The repertoire holds under 350,000 clones, around nine tenths seen once, with around 15% in the top ten. Specimen: memory CD8+ T cells sorted from blood. Subset given: CD45RO+ cells pooled with CCR7-negative TemRA cells. The source is a man between 18 and 35 years old in good health.

The CDR3 DNA sequence: TGTGCCAGCAGTGACGGAGGTTTGAATGAGCAGTTCTTC. Amino acids: CASSDGGLNEQFF. V gene TRBV2 combines with J gene TRBJ2-1; D is possibly TRBD2 (5 bases). V shed 3 bases and J shed 7 bases, with 10 bases lying between them. The CDR3 extends over 13 amino acids. Germline CDR1 SNHLY, CDR2 FYNNEI. Together with reference TRBV2 and TRBJ2-1, the CDR3 gives the full variable domain: EPEVTQTPSHQVTQMGQEVILRCVPISNHLYFYWYRQILGQKVEFLVSFYNNEISEKSEIFDDQFSVERPDGSNFTLKIRSTKLEDSAMYFCASSDGGLNEQFFGPGTRLTVL.